This T cell receptor (beta chain) appears in the sequencing data of a study of blood T cell repertoires in COVID-19. The wider study: Some COVID-19 samples were acute and others convalescent; all came from the United States, Italy and Spain. From T cells, B-cell-depleted T cells, or PBMCs came the material, which was cDNA or gDNA.

The table came from immunoSEQ multiplex PCR; TCRdb's copy has only in-frame clones and leaves some out. The profile shows about 45,000 clones, 92% of them singletons. The CDR3 extends over 16 amino acids. Per the germline V gene, CDR1 is SGDLS and CDR2 is YYNGEE. With 3 bases removed from V and 0 bases from J, the gap between germline ends came to 13 bases. The chain uses TRBV9 and TRBJ2-1; maybe TRBD2 (6 bases). This TCR was sampled from a human donor in a cohort sampled during active COVID-19. The sequenced material came from peripheral blood. The CDR3 nucleotides read TGTGCCAGCAGCGCCCTTAGCGGTAGCTCCTACAATGAGCAGTTCTTC. Amino acid sequence: CASSALSGSSYNEQFF.